This note documents a single TCR beta chain sequence. Hyperthyroidism patients were newly diagnosed, ill under 2 months, and aged 18 to 65 years. These data come from a study of Graves' ophthalmopathy and Graves' hyperthyroidism. Germline values: CDR1 MGHDK, CDR2 SYGVNS. With 6 bases removed from V and 6 bases from J, the gap between germline ends came to 17 bases. CDR3 size: 14 residues. Using RNA transcripts, the TCR beta CDR3 regions were amplified. HTBI primers primed a first-round RT-PCR, and a second-round multiplex PCR followed. MiXCR, run by TCRdb on the multiplex PCR reads, gives a single entry per CDR3 protein. This table has roughly 1.1 million distinct CDR3 sequences, about two fifths appearing once.

The sequence was obtained from an adult man with Graves' hyperthyroidism. The rearrangement links TRBV25-1 to TRBJ1-2; possible D gene TRBD1, 6 bases. The sample consisted of peripheral blood or thyroid tissue (not recorded which). As DNA, the CDR3 is TGTGCCAGCAGAGATATTAGGGGGGCCGATGGCTACACCTTC. Protein product: CASRDIRGADGYTF.